This T cell receptor beta chain was identified during a study of Graves' ophthalmopathy and Graves' hyperthyroidism. Ten or more counts support this clonotype. Scientists amplified the TCR beta CDR3 regions from RNA transcripts. RT-PCR was first run with HTBI primers, then multiplex PCR in a second round. Each CDR3 protein gets one entry after TCRdb re-called the multiplex PCR reads with MiXCR. In the table there are roughly 600,000 distinct CDR3 sequences, 35% to 40% of which are singletons. Enrollment excluded any patients with other autoimmune diseases, uncontrolled infections, pregnancy or lactation. The V end lost 5 bases, the J end lost 0 bases, and 7 bases lay between the germline ends. The CDR3 has 13 residues. Germline V gene sequence: CDR1 SEHNR, CDR2 FQNEAQ (reference sequence).

The TCR sequence derives from an adult man with Graves' hyperthyroidism. The rearrangement links TRBV7-9 to TRBJ1-1; no firm D call. The sequencing sample was made of peripheral blood or thyroid tissue (not recorded which). In DNA form, the CDR3 reads TGTGCCAGCAGCCTGACTATGAACACTGAAGCTTTCTTT. Amino acid sequence: CASSLTMNTEAFF.